This TCR beta chain was recorded in a study of breast tumors, draining lymph nodes, adjacent tissues. Axillary draining lymph nodes of breast cancer patients supplied the node samples. One entry per CDR3 protein results from TCRdb running MiXCR on the multiplex PCR reads. The table shows approximately 89,000 distinct CDR3 sequences, with more than 25% occurring only once. This clonotype was detected many times. This CDR3 region has 16 residues. The V end was cut by 3 bases, the J end by 2 bases, with 15 bases between. The sample comprised axillary lymph node tissue. The clonotype comes from a female donor with breast cancer. Some clones in this sample may be carry-over from other donors' samples. The V and J genes are TRBV12-3 or TRBV12-4 and TRBJ2-3; maybe TRBD1 (7 bases). The DNA for the CDR3 is TGTGCCAGCAGTTTCAGGGGGGTAGCAGCCACAGATACGCAGTATTTT. Translated, it gives CASSFRGVAATDTQYF.